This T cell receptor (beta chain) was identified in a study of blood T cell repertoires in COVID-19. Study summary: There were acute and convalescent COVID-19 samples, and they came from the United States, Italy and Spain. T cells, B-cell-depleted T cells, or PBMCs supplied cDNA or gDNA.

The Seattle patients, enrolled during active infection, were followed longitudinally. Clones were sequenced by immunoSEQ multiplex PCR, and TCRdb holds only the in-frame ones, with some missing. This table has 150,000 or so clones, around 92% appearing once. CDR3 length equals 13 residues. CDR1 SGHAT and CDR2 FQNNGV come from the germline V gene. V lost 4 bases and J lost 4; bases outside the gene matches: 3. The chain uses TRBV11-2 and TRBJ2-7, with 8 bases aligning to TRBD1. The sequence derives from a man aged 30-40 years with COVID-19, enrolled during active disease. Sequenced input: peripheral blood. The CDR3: CASSWDRTYEQYF. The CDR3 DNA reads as TGTGCCAGCAGCTGGGACAGGACTTACGAGCAGTACTTC.